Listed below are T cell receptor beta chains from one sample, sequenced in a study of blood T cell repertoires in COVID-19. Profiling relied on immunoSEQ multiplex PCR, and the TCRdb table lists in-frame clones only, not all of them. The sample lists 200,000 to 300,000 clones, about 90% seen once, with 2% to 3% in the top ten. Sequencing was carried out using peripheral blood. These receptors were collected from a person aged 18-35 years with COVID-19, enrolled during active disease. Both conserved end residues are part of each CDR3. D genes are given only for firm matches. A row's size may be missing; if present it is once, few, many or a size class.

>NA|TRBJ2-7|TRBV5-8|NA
TGTGCCAGCAGCTTGGGGAGGACCTACGAGCAGTACTTC
CASSLGRTYEQYF
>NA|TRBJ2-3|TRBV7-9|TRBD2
TGTGCCAGCAGCTTAACCCAGCGGGGACTCACAGATACGCAGTATTTT
CASSLTQRGLTDTQYF
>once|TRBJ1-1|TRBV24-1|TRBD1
TGTGCCACCAGTGATTTGCAGGGGGAAGGCGCTTTCTTT
CATSDLQGEGAFF
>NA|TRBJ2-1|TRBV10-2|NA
TGCGCCAGCAGCTACCCGGGGATAGAGCGTGAGCAGTTCTTC
CASSYPGIEREQFF
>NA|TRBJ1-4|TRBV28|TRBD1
TGTGCCAGCAGTATGGACAGGGTTGAAAAACTGTTTTTT
CASSMDRVEKLFF
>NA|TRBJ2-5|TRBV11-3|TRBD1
TGTGCCAGCAGCTTAACAGGGGCCCAAGAGACCCAGTACTTC
CASSLTGAQETQYF
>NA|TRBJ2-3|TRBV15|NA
TGTGCCACCAGCAGAGCCCGAGAGTCAGATACGCAGTATTTT
CATSRARESDTQYF
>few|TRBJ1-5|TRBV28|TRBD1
TGTGCCAGCAGATGGACAGGGCAGCCCCAGCATTTT
CASRWTGQPQHF
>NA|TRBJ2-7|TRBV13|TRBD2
TGTGCCAGCAGCTCGGGACTAGACTACGAGCAGTACTTC
CASSSGLDYEQYF
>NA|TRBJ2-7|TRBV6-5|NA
TGTGCCAGCAGTTACGGAGGGGCCTCCTACGAGCAGTACTTC
CASSYGGASYEQYF